This is a list of T cell receptor beta chains from one sample in a study of blood T cell repertoires in COVID-19. Assay used: immunoSEQ multiplex PCR; TCRdb lists only in-frame clones, some missing. Seen here are 300,000 to 400,000 clones, about 89% observed once, and the top ten hold under 3%. Sequenced: peripheral blood. The source is a woman aged 55-69 years with COVID-19, enrolled during active disease. Each CDR3 is given with its conserved first and last residue. The D gene is left open where the match is weak. The size entry is marked missing in some rows and otherwise reads once, few, many or a size class.

d_call	clone_size	v_call	j_call	cdr3_nt	cdr3_aa
TRBD1	NA	TRBV28	TRBJ1-4	TGTGCCAGCAGTTTTATACAGGGGGCGCCGGCTAATGAAAAACTGTTTTTT	CASSFIQGAPANEKLFF
NA	NA	TRBV5-1	TRBJ2-7	TGCGCCAGCAGCTTGGCACAGGGTTTCAACGAGCAGTACTTC	CASSLAQGFNEQYF
TRBD1	NA	TRBV27	TRBJ2-1	TGTGCCAGCAGTAGCGGGACAGGGGGCTGGAATGAGCAGTTCTTC	CASSSGTGGWNEQFF
TRBD2	NA	TRBV5-6	TRBJ2-1	TGTGCCAGCAGCACGAGCGGGGGGCTTTACAATGAGCAGTTCTTC	CASSTSGGLYNEQFF
TRBD1	NA	TRBV2	TRBJ2-7	TGTGCCACAAGGGACAGAATAACTTCCTACGAGCAGTACTTC	CATRDRITSYEQYF
NA	NA	TRBV5-6	TRBJ1-4	TGTGCCAGCAGCTTTTCTAAGGGCAGGGTTAATGAAAAACTGTTTTTT	CASSFSKGRVNEKLFF
NA	NA	TRBV28	TRBJ2-6	TGTGCCAGCAGTTCCTTCCCACAGGGATCTGGGGCCAACGTCCTGACTTTC	CASSSFPQGSGANVLTF
NA	NA	TRBV6-1	TRBJ2-2	TGTGCCAGCAGTGAGACAGGTTATCGGTCGGTGACCGGGGAGCTGTTTTTT	CASSETGYRSVTGELFF
NA	NA	TRBV10-3	TRBJ2-1	TGTGCCATCAGTGGGCTAGGAGGCGATGAGCAGTTCTTC	CAISGLGGDEQFF
TRBD1	few	TRBV6-5	TRBJ1-1	TGTGCCAGCAGGGACAGGGGGGTGAACACTGAAGCTTTCTTT	CASRDRGVNTEAFF
NA	once	TRBV28	TRBJ1-5	TGTGCCAGCAGCCTTGGGCGGGGGCGCTTTTTTCCTCAGCCCCAGCATTTT	CASSLGRGRFFPQPQHF
TRBD2	NA	TRBV5-1	TRBJ2-5	TGCGCCAGCAGCTTGATGCCTAGCGGTTACCAAGAGACCCAGTACTTC	CASSLMPSGYQETQYF
NA	NA	TRBV7-3	TRBJ1-1	TGTGCCAGCAGCTTAACCCCCACAGCGAACACTGAAGCTTTCTTT	CASSLTPTANTEAFF
TRBD1	NA	TRBV30	TRBJ1-1	TGTGCCTGGAGTCGAGGGGGCCACACTGAAGCTTTCTTT	CAWSRGGHTEAFF
TRBD1	NA	TRBV4-1	TRBJ2-2	TGCGCCAGCAGCCACCAACAGGGGACGAGCACCGGGGAGCTGTTTTTT	CASSHQQGTSTGELFF
TRBD1	NA	TRBV10-3	TRBJ2-7	TGTGCCATCAGTCTACAGGGGGCGGGCGAGCAGTACTTC	CAISLQGAGEQYF
NA	NA	TRBV28	TRBJ1-2	TGTGCCAGCAGTTTCTACGGTTTACAGCCCCACCGAAACTATGGCTACACCTTC	CASSFYGLQPHRNYGYTF
NA	NA	TRBV29-1	TRBJ2-1	TGCAGCGCAGGACAGCTGGACAATGAGCAGTTCTTC	CSAGQLDNEQFF
TRBD1	NA	TRBV11-1	TRBJ1-2	TGTGCCAGCAGCCCAGGGGGTGCATATGGCTACACCTTC	CASSPGGAYGYTF
NA	NA	TRBV5-1	TRBJ1-5	TGCGCCAGCAGCTTGGACAGGACCAATCAGCCCCAGCATTTT	CASSLDRTNQPQHF
TRBD1	NA	TRBV28	TRBJ1-1	TGTGCCAGCAGTTCCACCGGGACAGCCAACGATGAAGCTTTCTTT	CASSSTGTANDEAFF
NA	once	TRBV5-1	TRBJ2-1	TGCGCCAGCAGCTGGGACACAGCCGCGTACAATGAGCAGTTCTTC	CASSWDTAAYNEQFF
NA	NA	TRBV5-6	TRBJ2-2	TGTGCCAGCAGCTACCCGGGGGCGAACACCGGGGAGCTGTTTTTT	CASSYPGANTGELFF
NA	NA	TRBV19	TRBJ2-3	TGTGCCAGTAGTATAGTAAGAGGCGCGAGAGATACGCAGTATTTT	CASSIVRGARDTQYF
NA	NA	TRBV5-4	TRBJ1-1	TGTGCCAGCAGCTGGAGGGGTCCAAACACTGAAGCTTTCTTT	CASSWRGPNTEAFF
NA	once	TRBV5-1	TRBJ1-1	TGCGCCAGCAGCTGGACATCTATGAACACTGAAGCTTTCTTT	CASSWTSMNTEAFF
TRBD1	NA	TRBV4-1	TRBJ2-7	TGCGCCAGCAGCCAAGATGGACAGGTCTACGAGCAGTACTTC	CASSQDGQVYEQYF
NA	NA	TRBV6-5	TRBJ1-6	TGTGCCAGCAGACCAACAGGGATCAATTCACCCCTCCACTTT	CASRPTGINSPLHF
NA	NA	TRBV21-1	TRBJ2-3	TGTGCCAGCAGTTTTTGCGGACACCTCACAGATACGCAGTATTTT	CASSFCGHLTDTQYF
TRBD1	NA	TRBV6-2/TRBV6-3	TRBJ1-2	TGTGCCAGCAGTTACCTGGGACAGCCAAACTATGGCTACACCTTC	CASSYLGQPNYGYTF
NA	NA	TRBV2	TRBJ2-3	TGTGCCAGTAAGGGTCTTCGGACTAGCACAGATACGCAGTATTTT	CASKGLRTSTDTQYF
NA	NA	TRBV29-1	TRBJ1-1	TGCAGCACCGGGGGGCTGCCGGACACTGAAGCTTTCTTT	CSTGGLPDTEAFF
NA	NA	TRBV5-8	TRBJ2-5	TGTGCCAGCAGCTTGTTGCAGGGGAAGGGAGAGACCCAGTACTTC	CASSLLQGKGETQYF